This T cell receptor (beta chain) appears in the sequencing data of a study of blood T cell repertoires in COVID-19. About the study: Whether acute or convalescent, the COVID-19 samples came from the United States, Italy and Spain.

Original handling: For nucleated cells, counts were estimated from reference gene primer amplification. Generated by immunoSEQ multiplex PCR, the TCRdb table keeps only in-frame clones and is missing some. V and J calls and clone size are copied from that table; D and trimming were computed from the DNA. The sample lists around 150,000 clones, approximately 88% occurring once. Cohorts were based on clinical histories the participants reported. Donors in Cohort 3 who had recovered were those with two negative PCRs, healthcare professional clearance, or resolution of their symptoms. CDR1 is SGHRS and CDR2 is YFSETQ in the germline V gene. Between the trimmed V and J ends, which lost 2 bases and 11 bases, there was a span of 25 bases. The CDR3 loop spans 16 amino acids.

V is TRBV5-1 and J is TRBJ1-1; D is unclear. The sequence was obtained from a woman aged 50 to 65 who had recovered from COVID-19. Sequencing was performed on PBMCs or T cells enriched from blood (not recorded which). The DNA for the CDR3 is TGCGCCAGCAGCTTATCGTCCTCAGCCCCGGCTAGGAAGGCTTTCTTT. Translating gives CASSLSSSAPARKAFF.